This entry lists 32 T cell receptor beta chains sequenced from one sample in a study of Graves' ophthalmopathy and Graves' hyperthyroidism. TCR beta CDR3 amplification used RNA transcripts. The library came from an HTBI-primed first-round RT-PCR and a second-round multiplex PCR. A single record per CDR3 protein comes from TCRdb applying MiXCR to the multiplex PCR reads. This table has 400,000 to 450,000 distinct CDR3 sequences, over 20% appearing once. The specimen sequenced was peripheral blood. The origin of the receptors is a woman aged 18-29 years with stable Graves' hyperthyroidism.

This clonotype was recorded at least ten times. The V call is TRBV6-4, the J call TRBJ1-1; the D gene is possibly TRBD1 (5 bases). This CDR3 contains 17 residues. Germline V gene data show CDR1 as MRHNA and CDR2 as SNTAGT. Trimming pared 10 bases from V and 4 bases from J, leaving 28 bases between. The CDR3 reads CATSPALGQGGFTEAFF. The CDR3 nucleotides read TGTGCCACGTCACCCGCCCTTGGGCAGGGAGGTTTCACTGAAGCTTTCTTT.

The CDR3 DNA sequence: TGTGCCAGCAGCCCCAGGACTCGCAGGGGCTCGGGGAACACTGAAGCTTTCTTT. It is translated as CASSPRTRRGSGNTEAFF. V and J are TRBV12-3 or TRBV12-4 and TRBJ1-1; maybe TRBD1 (6 bases). The length of the CDR3 is 18 residues. With 6 bases removed from V and 1 base from J, the gap between germline ends came to 24 bases.

This clonotype has ten or more counts. V usage is TRBV20-1 and J usage is TRBJ2-7; 12 positions match TRBD2. With V trimmed by 7 bases and J by 9 bases, 10 bases remained unmatched. There are 13 residues in the CDR3. The V gene's germline CDR1 is DFQATT and CDR2 SNEGSKA (reference sequence). The CDR3 loop reads CSGKTLAGGGQYF. As DNA, the CDR3 is TGCAGTGGGAAGACACTAGCGGGAGGAGGGCAGTACTTC.

This clonotype was observed many times. The chain couples TRBV2 to TRBJ2-5, with D perhaps matching TRBD1 (5 bases). There are 15 residues in the CDR3. Germline V CDR1 and CDR2: SNHLY, FYNNEI. Deletions cut 4 bases from V and 2 bases from J, with 14 bases between. The CDR3 loop reads CASSGYSGPQETQYF. CDR3 DNA: TGTGCCAGCAGTGGTTATTCAGGGCCACAAGAGACCCAGTACTTC.

This clonotype showed up many times. The chain carries TRBV14 and TRBJ2-5; possibly TRBD1 for D (5 bases). The length of the CDR3 is 15 residues. Germline loops: CDR1 SGHDN, CDR2 FVKESK. The V end lost 0 bases, the J end lost 5 bases, and 13 bases lay between the germline ends. Here the CDR3 reads CASSQDWAGFETQYF. CDR3 DNA: TGTGCCAGCAGCCAAGATTGGGCAGGGTTTGAGACCCAGTACTTC.

This clonotype was counted only a few times. This clone may be a read error of a much larger clone one base away. The chain carries TRBV25-1 and TRBJ2-4; possible D gene TRBD1, 5 bases. The CDR3 sequence is 14 residues long. Looked up from germline, CDR1 is MGHDK and CDR2 is SYGVNS. V dropped 1 base and J dropped 1 base, with 5 bases sitting between them. CDR3 sequence: CASSESGAKNIQYF. The CDR3 DNA is TGTGCCAGCAGTGAATCAGGGGCCAAAAACATTCAGTACTTC.

In its sample, this clonotype was seen many times. This chain joins TRBV20-1 and TRBJ2-7; the D gene could be TRBD1 or TRBD2 (5 bases each). V dropped 0 bases and J dropped 0 bases, with 12 bases sitting between them. Germline lookup yields CDR1 DFQATT and CDR2 SNEGSKA (reference sequence). The CDR3 is 15 residues long. This CDR3 reads CSAREPGTGSYEQYF. The CDR3 DNA is TGCAGTGCTAGAGAACCCGGGACGGGCTCCTACGAGCAGTACTTC.

Concerning this clonotype: A read error is possible here, since a much larger clone lies one base away. This chain uses TRBV20-1 with TRBJ2-7; 7 positions match TRBD1. The CDR3 is 14 residues long. Germline CDR1 is DFQATT and CDR2 is SNEGSKA (reference sequence). The CDR3 region is CSAPTGTVSYEQCF. The CDR3 DNA is TGCAGTGCCCCAACTGGGACAGTCTCCTACGAGCAGTGCTTC.

This clonotype was seen many times. The rearrangement links TRBV4-1 to TRBJ2-5; the D gene is possibly TRBD2 (5 bases). The CDR3 has 16 residues. Germline V gene sequence: CDR1 MGHRA, CDR2 YSYEKL. V lost 3 bases, J lost 0 bases, and 14 bases lay in between. For the CDR3, the DNA is TGCGCCAGCAGCCAGCCGGGGAAGCTAAACCAAGAGACCCAGTACTTC. It is translated as CASSQPGKLNQETQYF.

CDR3 sequence: CASNIRSGLANTGELFF. CDR3 nucleotides: TGTGCCAGCAACATAAGGTCGGGTCTCGCGAACACCGGGGAGCTGTTTTTT. This chain links TRBV11-1 with TRBJ2-2; D remains ambiguous. Germline CDR1 reads SGHAT; CDR2 reads FQDESV (reference sequence). V shed 7 bases and J shed 0 bases, with 18 bases lying between them. This CDR3 contains 17 residues.

The chain employs TRBV25-1 and TRBJ2-3, with 8 bases lining up with TRBD1. Germline V gene data show CDR1 as MGHDK and CDR2 as SYGVNS. V was clipped by 1 base and J by 4 bases; unmatched bases: 22. CDR3 length: 21 residues. The CDR3 DNA sequence: TGTGCCAGCAGTGAATCCTTCGGGGAGCAGGGGGCGGTTTCGGACGCAGATACGCAGTATTTT. It is translated as CASSESFGEQGAVSDADTQYF.

The table lists this clonotype with many counts. The genes are TRBV7-2 and TRBJ1-1, with D uncertain. The CDR3 loop spans 13 amino acids. Trimming shortened V by 5 bases and J by 7 bases, and 14 bases separated the two germline ends. CDR1 and CDR2 (germline): SGHTA, FQGNSA. The CDR3 here is CASSQRWAYEAFF. In DNA, the CDR3 is TGTGCCAGCAGCCAACGATGGGCCTATGAAGCTTTCTTT. Looking up the rest from reference TRBV7-2 and TRBJ1-1 gives the full variable domain: GAGVSQSPSNKVTEKGKDVELRCDPISGHTALYWYRQSLGQGLEFLIYFQGNSAPDKSGLPSDRFSAERTGGSVSTLTIQRTQQEDSAVYLCASSQRWAYEAFFGQGTRLTVV.

This clonotype was seen repeatedly, ten times or more. V usage is TRBV12-3 or TRBV12-4 and J usage is TRBJ2-5; 11 bases align to TRBD2. The CDR3 length is 15 residues. V trimming: 7 bases; J trimming: 5 bases; junction bases outside the gene matches: 9. The CDR3 sequence: CASTLSGRAVETQYF. Here the CDR3 DNA reads TGTGCCAGCACCCTTAGCGGGAGGGCCGTCGAGACCCAGTACTTC.

This clonotype was seen ten or more times. The rearrangement joins TRBV2 to TRBJ1-2; no reliable D call. Germline lookup yields CDR1 SNHLY and CDR2 FYNNEI. The germline V and J ends were trimmed by 6 bases and 2 bases, with 10 bases remaining between them. The CDR3 is made up of 13 amino acids. The CDR3 loop is CASRIYKNYGYTF. CDR3 DNA: TGTGCCAGCAGAATATATAAGAACTATGGCTACACCTTC.

Worth noting for this clonotype: A much larger clonotype is one base distant, so this may be a read error. The CDR3 sequence is CSVGALYQDTQYF. The CDR3, as DNA: TGCAGCGTTGGAGCGCTTTACCAAGATACCCAGTACTTC. The rearrangement links TRBV29-1 to TRBJ2-5; D is unresolved. This CDR3 spans 13 amino acids. The V gene's germline CDR1 is SQVTM and CDR2 ANQGSEA.

This clonotype was observed at least ten times. The DNA is left out, because the CDR3 cannot be placed on it with certainty; the CDR3 is given as TCRdb lists it. The rearrangement joins TRBV7-8 to TRBJ2-2; the DNA was not compared with TRBD2, the D call given in the table. The CDR3 adds up to 18 amino acids, both ends counted. CDR1 and CDR2 (germline): SGHVS, FQNEAQ. The CDR3 is CASSFSAGDRGTPGSCFF.

In this sample, this clonotype turned up many times. J is TRBJ2-5 and V is TRBV28; perhaps TRBD2 as D (5 bases). Trimming stripped 6 bases from V and 4 bases from J, with 18 bases between. Germline assignment: CDR1 MDHEN and CDR2 SYDVKM. The CDR3 runs 15 residues. CDR3 sequence: CASRRPLVGRETQYF. CDR3 coding DNA: TGTGCCAGCAGAAGACCACTAGTAGGACGAGAGACCCAGTACTTC. The full variable domain, completed using reference TRBV28 and TRBJ2-5, is DVKVTQSSRYLVKRTGEKVFLECVQDMDHENMFWYRQDPGLGLRLIYFSYDVKMKEKGDIPEGYSVSREKKERFSLILESASTNQTSMYLCASRRPLVGRETQYFGPGTRLLVL.

In its sample, this clonotype was seen many times. This chain connects TRBV19 to TRBJ2-7, with D perhaps TRBD1 (6 bases). CDR1 LNHDA and CDR2 SQIVND come from the germline V gene (reference sequence). The CDR3 length is 14 residues. V lost 4 bases and J 4 bases, leaving 14 bases between the germline ends. The CDR3 DNA is TGTGCCAGTAGTAACCAGGGGAAGGGTTACGAGCAGTACTTC. Residues: CASSNQGKGYEQYF.

This clonotype turned up a few times. The genes are TRBV28 and TRBJ1-2; no firm D call. V lost 4 bases and J lost 4, with 19 bases in between. The CDR3 is made up of 16 amino acids. Germline lookup yields CDR1 MDHEN and CDR2 SYDVKM. CDR3 residues: CASSSQAVGGTYGYTF. CDR3 in DNA: TGTGCCAGCAGTTCCCAGGCTGTTGGTGGAACCTATGGCTACACCTTC.

Only a few counts were recorded for this clonotype. This sequence joins TRBV3-1 and TRBJ2-2, with 9 nucleotides matching TRBD1. V shed 4 bases, J shed 5 bases, and the junction held 14 bases outside the gene matches. The CDR3 loop spans 18 amino acids. The germline gives CDR1 LGHDT, CDR2 YNNKEL (reference sequence). This chain's CDR3 is CASSLIRNRGLRTGELFF. The CDR3 DNA reads TGTGCCAGCAGCCTTATTAGGAACAGGGGGCTGAGAACCGGGGAGCTGTTTTTT. Full variable domain (outside the CDR3, taken from reference TRBV3-1 and TRBJ2-2): DTAVSQTPKYLVTQMGNDKSIKCEQNLGHDTMYWYKQDSKKFLKIMFSYNNKELIINETVPNRFSPKSPDKAHLNLHINSLELGDSAVYFCASSLIRNRGLRTGELFFGEGSRLTVL.

This clonotype came up many times. The gene calls are TRBV6-5 and TRBJ1-5; possible D gene TRBD1, 6 bases. CDR3 length: 15 amino acids. Germline CDR1 reads MNHEY; CDR2 reads SVGAGI. Deletions cut 3 bases from V and 2 bases from J, with 11 bases between. CDR3 sequence (DNA): TGTGCCAGCAGTTATAGGCGGACAGGCAATCAGCCCCAGCATTTT. Amino acid sequence: CASSYRRTGNQPQHF.

The chain links TRBV13 to TRBJ1-2, with D tentatively TRBD1 (6 bases). Germline V gene data show CDR1 as PRHDT and CDR2 as FYEKMQ (reference sequence). V was trimmed by 5 bases and J by 5 bases, leaving 18 bases between them. This CDR3 is 15 amino acids long. The CDR3 nucleotides read TGTGCCAGCAGCCCAGAAGACAGGCTGGGGTATGGCTACACCTTC. Translating gives CASSPEDRLGYGYTF.

This clonotype was observed a handful of times. J is TRBJ1-1 and V is TRBV4-1; D is uncertain. V gave up 4 bases and J gave up 2 bases, with 11 bases separating them. Germline V gene sequence: CDR1 MGHRA, CDR2 YSYEKL. The CDR3 contains 14 residues. DNA for the CDR3: TGCGCCAGCAGCCGGGCGGCCGGTAACACTGAAGCTTTCTTT. Amino acid sequence: CASSRAAGNTEAFF.

This clonotype was seen once. A read error may explain this, as a much larger clone is one base away. In DNA form, the CDR3 reads TGTGCCTCGTGGGTCTGGGACTATGGCTACACCTTC. Protein: CASWVWDYGYTF. This chain joins TRBV11-2 and TRBJ1-2; D unclear. Trimming removed 11 bases at V and 3 bases at J, with 13 bases between. CDR1 and CDR2 from the germline V gene are SGHAT and FQNNGV. This CDR3 is 12 amino acids long.

This clonotype occurred many times. The chain is built from TRBV3-1 and TRBJ2-2; D gene ambiguous. The length of the CDR3 is 12 residues. Trimming left V 0 bases short and J 7 bases short, with 3 bases between. Per germline, CDR1 LGHDT and CDR2 YNNKEL (reference sequence). CDR3 sequence: CASSQEGGELFF. DNA for the CDR3: TGTGCCAGCAGCCAAGAAGGCGGGGAGCTGTTTTTT.

This clonotype has more than one count but fewer than ten. This chain joins TRBV30 and TRBJ2-2; D possibly corresponds to TRBD1 (5 bases). Germline assignment: CDR1 GTSNPN and CDR2 SVGIG (reference sequence). This CDR3 region has 15 residues. Trimming removed 0 bases at V and 3 bases at J, with 11 bases between. CDR3: CAWSVSARDTGELFF. Here the CDR3 DNA reads TGTGCCTGGAGTGTTTCGGCCAGGGACACCGGGGAGCTGTTTTTT.

Many counts were recorded for this clonotype. V and J are TRBV18 and TRBJ2-7, with 8 nucleotides matching TRBD1. The CDR3 totals 15 residues. J gave up 3 bases and V 3 bases, and 7 bases lay outside the gene matches. CDR1 is KGHSH, CDR2 LQKENI, per germline. CDR3 in DNA: TGTGCCAGCTCACCTATCCGGGACAGGTACTACGAGCAGTACTTC. As protein: CASSPIRDRYYEQYF. Filled out from reference TRBV18 and TRBJ2-7, the complete variable domain reads NAGVMQNPRHLVRRRGQEARLRCSPMKGHSHVYWYRQLPEEGLKFMVYLQKENIIDESGMPKERFSAEFPKEGPSILRIQQVVRGDSAAYFCASSPIRDRYYEQYFGPGTRLTVT.

This clonotype was recorded at least ten times. J is TRBJ2-2 and V is TRBV14; TRBD1 agrees at 7 bases. Germline CDR1 and CDR2: SGHDN and FVKESK. This CDR3 contains 14 residues. V was pared by 6 bases and J by 7 bases, with 8 bases of the junction left unmatched. The CDR3 DNA reads TGTGCCAGCAGTCCAACAGGGGTTCACGGGGAGCTGTTTTTT. Translating gives CASSPTGVHGELFF.

As concerns this clonotype: A much larger clone lies a single base off, so this may be a read error. The chain combines TRBV5-1 with TRBJ2-7; the match to TRBD2 covers 7 bases. CDR3 length: 15 amino acids. Germline CDR1 and CDR2: SGHRS and YFSETQ. J was trimmed by 5 bases and V by 3 bases; bases with no gene match: 11. The CDR3 nucleotides are TGCGCCAGCAGCTCTGGCGGGAGAATCATCGACGAGCAGTACTTC. Amino acid sequence: CASSSGGRIIDEQYF.

There are many counts of this clonotype. V is TRBV11-2 and J is TRBJ2-5, with TRBD2 matching 11 bases. V trimming: 5 bases; J trimming: 5 bases; junction bases outside the gene matches: 10. The CDR3 covers 16 residues. Germline loops: CDR1 SGHAT, CDR2 FQNNGV. The CDR3 spells CASSPLSGRAEETQYF. The CDR3, as DNA: TGTGCCAGCAGCCCCCTTAGCGGGAGGGCCGAGGAGACCCAGTACTTC.

V is TRBV4-1 and J is TRBJ1-2; D is ambiguous. Germline CDR1 reads MGHRA; CDR2 reads YSYEKL. This CDR3 comprises 13 residues. Trimming shortened V by 2 bases and J by 3 bases, and 7 bases separated the two germline ends. For the CDR3, the DNA is TGCGCCAGCAGCCAAATAGGGTACTATGGCTACACCTTC. It yields the protein CASSQIGYYGYTF.

This clonotype was counted many times. The chain couples TRBV28 to TRBJ2-7, with D perhaps TRBD1 (5 bases). The CDR3 has 15 residues. Per germline, CDR1 MDHEN and CDR2 SYDVKM. Trimming stripped 4 bases from V and 2 bases from J, with 15 bases between. The CDR3 coding sequence is TGTGCCAGCAGTTCCCTCGACAGAAGCACCTACGAGCAGTACTTC. Protein product: CASSSLDRSTYEQYF. Full variable domain (remainder filled in from reference TRBV28 and TRBJ2-7): DVKVTQSSRYLVKRTGEKVFLECVQDMDHENMFWYRQDPGLGLRLIYFSYDVKMKEKGDIPEGYSVSREKKERFSLILESASTNQTSMYLCASSSLDRSTYEQYFGPGTRLTVT.